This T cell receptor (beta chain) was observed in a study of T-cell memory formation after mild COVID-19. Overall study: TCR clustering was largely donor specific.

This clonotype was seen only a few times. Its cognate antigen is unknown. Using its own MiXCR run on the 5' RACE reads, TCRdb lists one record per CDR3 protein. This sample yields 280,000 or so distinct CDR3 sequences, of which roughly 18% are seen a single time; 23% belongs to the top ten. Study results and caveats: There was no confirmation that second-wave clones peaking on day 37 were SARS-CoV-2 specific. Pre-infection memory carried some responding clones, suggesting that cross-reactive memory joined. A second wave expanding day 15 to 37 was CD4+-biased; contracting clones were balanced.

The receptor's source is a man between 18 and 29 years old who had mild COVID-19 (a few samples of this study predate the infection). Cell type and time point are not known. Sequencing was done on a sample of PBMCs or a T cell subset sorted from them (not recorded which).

The CDR3 sequence: CASSFWGEQFF. In DNA form, the CDR3 reads TGTGCCAGCAGTTTTTGGGGTGAGCAGTTCTTC. J is TRBJ2-1 and V is TRBV12-3 or TRBV12-4; D not certain. V lost 3 bases and J lost 9, with 6 bases in between. This CDR3 contains 11 residues.